These T cell receptor beta chains were read from a single sample in a study of response to subunit inactivated influenza vaccine. Each CDR3 protein is one row after TCRdb ran MiXCR on the RT-PCR reads. The sample lists approximately 480,000 distinct CDR3 sequences; approximately 11% were seen once. The source was PBMCs from blood, collected 40 to 50 days after vaccination. Receptor source: a man in his fifties or sixties who received an inactivated influenza vaccine. The CDR3 runs from the conserved cysteine through the conserved F or W. A D gene is named only where the DNA matches it firmly. Clone size, where shown, is once, few, many, or a class for clones that have expanded.

many TRBD1 TRBJ1-1 TRBV6-5 14 CASSYYRGYTEAFF TGTGCCAGCAGTTACTACAGGGGTTACACTGAAGCTTTCTTT
few TRBD2 TRBJ2-5 TRBV7-9 15 CASCYSGGSEETQYF TGTGCCAGCTGCTATAGCGGGGGCTCGGAAGAGACCCAGTACTTC
few - TRBJ2-7 TRBV7-2 16 CASSLLAGPSSYEQYF TGTGCCAGCAGCTTACTGGCGGGGCCTAGCTCCTACGAGCAGTACTTC
- - TRBJ2-7 TRBV25-1 14 CASSEFRESYEQYF TGTGCCAGCAGTGAATTTAGGGAATCCTACGAGCAGTACTTC
many TRBD2 TRBJ2-7 TRBV4-2 16 CASSQGGLAGGYEQYF TGTGCCAGCAGCCAGGGGGGACTAGCGGGAGGCTACGAGCAGTACTTC
- - TRBJ2-5 TRBV27 12 CASSHNPETQYF TGTGCCAGCAGTCACAACCCAGAGACCCAGTACTTC
many - TRBJ1-1 TRBV14 13 CASSQAPNTEAFF TGTGCCAGCAGCCAAGCGCCGAACACTGAAGCTTTCTTT
- TRBD2 TRBJ2-7 TRBV11-1 18 CASSLVRILAGELSEQYF TGTGCCAGCAGCTTAGTCCGTATACTAGCGGGAGAGCTCAGCGAGCAGTACTTC
few - TRBJ1-1 TRBV5-1 14 CASSLGFSGTEAFF TGCGCCAGCAGCTTGGGGTTTTCGGGCACTGAAGCTTTCTTT
many - TRBJ2-1 TRBV4-2 15 CASSQFRTVNNEQFF TGTGCCAGCAGCCAGTTCAGGACAGTTAACAATGAGCAGTTCTTC
- - TRBJ2-7 TRBV4-1 16 CASSQGAGLIAYEQYF TGCGCCAGCAGCCAAGGGGCAGGCCTAATCGCCTACGAGCAGTACTTC
many - TRBJ2-1 TRBV27 15 CASSFLGGEAGEQFF TGTGCCAGCAGTTTCCTAGGGGGGGAAGCAGGGGAGCAGTTCTTC
- - TRBJ2-1 TRBV20-1 14 CSARDFRGSDEQFF TGCAGTGCTAGAGATTTCAGGGGTAGCGATGAGCAGTTCTTC
- TRBD2 TRBJ2-5 TRBV20-1 15 CSASGGGAGQETQYF TGCAGTGCTAGTGGCGGGGGGGCCGGGCAAGAGACCCAGTACTTC
few TRBD2 TRBJ2-7 TRBV29-1 12 CSVAGGGAEQYF TGCAGCGTAGCCGGCGGGGGGGCCGAGCAGTACTTC
- - TRBJ2-1 TRBV6-2/TRBV6-3 17 CASRGTSSFSSYNEQFF TGTGCCAGCCGCGGGACCTCCTCCTTTAGCTCCTACAATGAGCAGTTCTTC
few - TRBJ2-7 TRBV21-1 16 CASSKKGALVSYEQYF TGTGCCAGCAGCAAAAAGGGGGCCCTTGTATCCTACGAGCAGTACTTC
- - TRBJ1-2 TRBV15 15 CATSRDRGSNYGYTF TGTGCCACCAGCAGAGATCGGGGGTCTAACTATGGCTACACCTTC
many TRBD1 TRBJ2-2 TRBV20-1 16 CSARDFRTGQTGELFF TGCAGTGCTAGAGATTTCAGGACAGGACAAACCGGGGAGCTGTTTTTT
- - TRBJ2-1 TRBV5-1 14 CASSLGDVAGEQFF TGCGCCAGCAGCTTGGGGGACGTTGCGGGCGAGCAGTTCTTC
- - TRBJ1-2 TRBV10-3 14 CAISKDRTVYGYTF TGTGCCATCAGTAAAGATCGGACAGTCTATGGCTACACCTTC
- TRBD1 TRBJ2-7 TRBV5-1 13 CASSGGQGGEQYF TGCGCCAGCAGCGGGGGACAGGGGGGCGAGCAGTACTTC
many - TRBJ1-1 TRBV6-6 13 CASSPQSTAEAFF TGTGCCAGCAGCCCACAGAGTACAGCTGAAGCTTTCTTT
many TRBD2 TRBJ2-1 TRBV5-1 18 CASSQGLAGVFYGNEQFF TGCGCCAGCAGCCAGGGACTAGCGGGGGTCTTTTACGGGAATGAGCAGTTCTTC
few - TRBJ2-6 TRBV6-1 15 CASSEQVIGANVLTF TGTGCCAGCAGTGAACAAGTCATTGGGGCCAACGTCCTGACTTTC
many TRBD2 TRBJ2-3 TRBV28 14 CASSPGTSADTQYF TGTGCCAGCAGTCCCGGGACTAGCGCAGATACGCAGTATTTT
few TRBD2 TRBJ2-3 TRBV20-1 16 CSARTSGRIGTDTQYF TGCAGTGCGCGGACTAGCGGGAGGATTGGCACAGATACGCAGTATTTT
- TRBD1 TRBJ2-7 TRBV11-1 18 CASSLVRVWQGASYEQYF TGTGCCAGCAGCTTAGTTCGGGTATGGCAGGGGGCCTCCTACGAGCAGTACTTC